Described below is a single TCR beta chain sequence and its context. The antigen remains unidentified. V was trimmed by 6 bases and J by 2 bases, leaving 7 bases between them. The germline CDR1 and CDR2 sequences are SNHLY and FYNNEI. This CDR3 is built from 12 residues. Repertoires were sampled repeatedly during chemoradiotherapy. The data were obtained in a study of chemoradiotherapy in HPV16-positive cancers. The protocol was immunoSEQ multiplex PCR, while the TCRdb copy is restricted to in-frame clones and leaves out a portion. The sample shows 15,000 to 20,000 clones, 90% to 95% of them seen only once. Study results and limitations: Functional assays defining HPV-specific T cells used only a couple of HPV16-positive patients. HPV-responsive T-cell expansion during chemoradiotherapy was linked to improved recurrence-free survival in HPV16-positive patients.

The chain combines TRBV2 with TRBJ1-2, with D perhaps TRBD1 (5 bases). The source was blood, collected from a patient who underwent chemoradiotherapy. This clonotype originated in a human donor with HPV-associated anogenital cancer. The CDR3 loop is CASRTANYGYTF. The CDR3 DNA is TGTGCCAGCAGGACAGCGAACTATGGCTACACCTTC. The whole variable domain, remainder taken from reference TRBV2 and TRBJ1-2, is EPEVTQTPSHQVTQMGQEVILRCVPISNHLYFYWYRQILGQKVEFLVSFYNNEISEKSEIFDDQFSVERPDGSNFTLKIRSTKLEDSAMYFCASRTANYGYTFGSGTRLTVV.